This T cell receptor beta chain was recovered during a study of T cell responses to AZD1222 COVID-19 vaccine. Study observations and caveats: Baseline testing showed seropositivity in only a handful of AZD1222 recipients.

The repertoire was sequenced with immunoSEQ multiplex PCR; TCRdb's copy has only in-frame clones and lacks some. The sample carries 110,000 or so clones, 86% recorded once. Remarks on this clone: Its cognate antigen is unknown.

The V gene's germline CDR1 is MGHRA and CDR2 YSYEKL. The CDR3 contains 14 residues. The V end lost 0 bases, the J end lost 3 bases, and 8 bases lay between the germline ends. This material consisted of peripheral blood, taken 28 days after the second AZD1222 dose. The source is an adult who received the AZD1222 COVID-19 vaccine. The gene calls are TRBV4-1 and TRBJ1-1; no clear D. CDR3 in DNA: TGCGCCAGCAGCCAAGATCAGGCCTACACTGAAGCTTTCTTT. Translating it yields CASSQDQAYTEAFF.